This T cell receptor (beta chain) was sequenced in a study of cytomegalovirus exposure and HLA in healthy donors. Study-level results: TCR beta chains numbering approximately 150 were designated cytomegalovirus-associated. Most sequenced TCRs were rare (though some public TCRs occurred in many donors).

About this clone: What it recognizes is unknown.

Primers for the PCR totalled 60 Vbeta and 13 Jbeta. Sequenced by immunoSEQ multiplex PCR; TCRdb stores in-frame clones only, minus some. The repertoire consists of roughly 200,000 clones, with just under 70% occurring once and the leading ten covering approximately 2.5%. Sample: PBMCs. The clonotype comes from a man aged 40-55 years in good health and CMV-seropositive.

The chain's CDR3 is CASSQQGTLEAFF. CDR3 DNA sequence: TGTGCCAGCAGCCAACAGGGGACCTTGGAAGCTTTCTTT. V usage is TRBV4-2 and J usage is TRBJ1-1, with D possibly TRBD1 on 6 matching bases. CDR3 length: 13 amino acids. Trimming took 2 bases from V and 8 from J, leaving 12 bases between them. Germline CDR1 is LGHNA and CDR2 is YNFKEQ.